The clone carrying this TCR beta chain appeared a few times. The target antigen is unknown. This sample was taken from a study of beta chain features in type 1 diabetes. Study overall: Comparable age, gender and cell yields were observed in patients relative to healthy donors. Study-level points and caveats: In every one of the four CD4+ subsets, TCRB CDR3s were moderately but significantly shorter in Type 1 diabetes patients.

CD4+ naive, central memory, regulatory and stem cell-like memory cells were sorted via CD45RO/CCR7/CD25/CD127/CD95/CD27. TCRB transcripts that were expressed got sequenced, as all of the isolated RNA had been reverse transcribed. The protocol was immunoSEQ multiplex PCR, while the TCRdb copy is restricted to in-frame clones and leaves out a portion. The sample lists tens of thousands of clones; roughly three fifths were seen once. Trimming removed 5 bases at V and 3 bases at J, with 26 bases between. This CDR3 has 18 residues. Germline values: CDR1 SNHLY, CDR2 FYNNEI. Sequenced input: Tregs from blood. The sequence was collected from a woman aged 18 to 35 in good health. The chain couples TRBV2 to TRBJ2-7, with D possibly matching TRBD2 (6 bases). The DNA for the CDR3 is TGTGCCAGCAGTAAAGAGGCCATCTTTGGAGGGTTTAACTACGAGCAGTACTTC. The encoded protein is CASSKEAIFGGFNYEQYF. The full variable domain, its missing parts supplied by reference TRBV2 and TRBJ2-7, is EPEVTQTPSHQVTQMGQEVILRCVPISNHLYFYWYRQILGQKVEFLVSFYNNEISEKSEIFDDQFSVERPDGSNFTLKIRSTKLEDSAMYFCASSKEAIFGGFNYEQYFGPGTRLTVT.